This T cell receptor (beta chain) was sequenced in a study of Ad26.COV2.S vaccination and SARS-CoV-2 variants. Study-level points and caveats: Breadth of non-spike TCRs did not differ between vaccinees and placebo recipients. Higher spike-specific TCR breadth was found in vaccine recipients than in placebo recipients.

Generated by immunoSEQ multiplex PCR, the TCRdb table keeps only in-frame clones and is missing some. The sample has 500,000 or so clones; 89% are singletons. This CDR3 has 12 amino acids. Unmatched junction bases numbered 2, after V lost 5 bases and J lost 10 bases. Germline CDR1 and CDR2: SGHNT and YENEEA. About this clone itself: Its antigen is unknown.

The treatment denotes: about 20 received Ad26.COV2.S at low or high dose, single or two shots; 5 received placebo; per-sample allocation not given. Sampling occurred on day 63 after the first vaccine or placebo injection. This sequence joins TRBV11-3 and TRBJ2-1, with TRBD1 matching over 10 bases. The TCR originated in a person aged 18-60 years who received the Ad26.COV2.S COVID-19 vaccine or a placebo. The sample was peripheral blood, taken in a trial of Ad26.COV2.S vaccine versus placebo. In DNA form, the CDR3 reads TGTGCCAGCAGCAAGACAGGGGGCGAGCAGTTCTTC. Translation gives CASSKTGGEQFF.